This entry features one T cell receptor (beta chain) sequence. This entry belongs to a study of blood T cell repertoires in COVID-19. In the authors' workflow: From reference gene primer amplification, estimates of nucleated cell counts were derived. TCRdb's copy holds only in-frame clones and misses some; the assay was immunoSEQ multiplex PCR. That table supplies the V and J calls and clone size; D and trimming were determined from the DNA. The profile shows hundreds of thousands of clones, 90% of them singletons. CDR1 is KGHSH, CDR2 LQKENI, per germline. Trimming removed 6 bases from V and 4 bases from J; junction bases left unmatched: 6. The CDR3 contains 14 residues.

This TCR was sampled from a woman aged 18-35 years with acute COVID-19. Sample: PBMCs or T cells enriched from blood (not recorded which). This chain connects TRBV18 to TRBJ1-1; 9 bases agree with TRBD1. CDR3 residues: CASSQQTGGTEAFF. CDR3 in DNA: TGTGCCAGCTCGCAACAGACAGGGGGCACTGAAGCTTTCTTT.